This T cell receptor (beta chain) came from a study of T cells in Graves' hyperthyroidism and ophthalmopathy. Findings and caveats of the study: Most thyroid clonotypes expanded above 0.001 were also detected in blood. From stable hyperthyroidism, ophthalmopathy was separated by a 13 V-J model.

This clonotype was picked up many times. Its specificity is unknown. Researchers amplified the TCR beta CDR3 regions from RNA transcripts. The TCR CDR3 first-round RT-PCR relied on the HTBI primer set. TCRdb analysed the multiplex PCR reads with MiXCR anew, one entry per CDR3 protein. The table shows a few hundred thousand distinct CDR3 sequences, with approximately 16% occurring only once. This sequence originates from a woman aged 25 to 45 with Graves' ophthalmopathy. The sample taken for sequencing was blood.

The CDR3 loop reads CASSPLDYNEQFF. DNA for the CDR3: TGTGCCAGCTCACCCCTGGACTACAATGAGCAGTTCTTC. This sequence joins TRBV18 and TRBJ2-1; D remains unclear. The V gene's germline CDR1 is KGHSH and CDR2 LQKENI. The V and J ends lost 3 bases and 3 bases respectively, with 6 bases between them. The CDR3 extends over 13 amino acids.